The rows below give T cell receptor beta chains drawn from one sample of a study of T cells after yellow fever vaccination. TCRdb re-called the 5' RACE reads through MiXCR, storing one row per CDR3 protein. The table shows about 340,000 distinct CDR3 sequences, with 4% occurring only once. The specimen was PBMCs, collected 5 days after the yellow fever booster vaccination. The receptors here all came from a man in his late teens or twenties who received the YFV17D yellow fever vaccine. The CDR3 runs from the conserved cysteine through the conserved F or W. Each record gives: D gene, clone size, J gene, V gene, CDR3 DNA, CDR3 protein. A D gene is named only where the DNA matches it firmly. Some rows have no size entry. The others give once, few or many, or a class for an expanded clone.

d_gene: .
abundance: .
j_gene: TRBJ2-1
v_gene: TRBV5-1
CDR3nt: TGCGCCAGCAGCTCAGGGGTGTACAATGAGCAGTTCTTC
CDR3aa: CASSSGVYNEQFF

d_gene: .
abundance: few
j_gene: TRBJ1-6
v_gene: TRBV21-1
CDR3nt: TGTGCCAGCAGCGAAGGGGGCAGCGATGATTCACCCCTCCACTTT
CDR3aa: CASSEGGSDDSPLHF

d_gene: TRBD2
abundance: .
j_gene: TRBJ2-1
v_gene: TRBV15
CDR3nt: TGTGCCACCAGCAGAGATCCTAGCGGGGGGTTAACCACCTACAATGAGCAGTTCTTC
CDR3aa: CATSRDPSGGLTTYNEQFF

d_gene: .
abundance: many
j_gene: TRBJ1-2
v_gene: TRBV5-1
CDR3nt: TGCGCCAGCAGGACAGGAAATAACTATGGCTACACCTTC
CDR3aa: CASRTGNNYGYTF

d_gene: .
abundance: .
j_gene: TRBJ2-1
v_gene: TRBV7-2
CDR3nt: TGTGCCAGCAGCTTCCAGACGGGGTCGGGGGTTGAGCAGTTCTTC
CDR3aa: CASSFQTGSGVEQFF

d_gene: .
abundance: many
j_gene: TRBJ2-7
v_gene: TRBV12-3/TRBV12-4
CDR3nt: TGTGCCAGCAGGCACAGGGCCTACGAGCAGTACTTC
CDR3aa: CASRHRAYEQYF

d_gene: .
abundance: few
j_gene: TRBJ1-3
v_gene: TRBV4-3
CDR3nt: TGCGCCAGCAGCCAAGAAGCGGGGGCTCGAAACACCATATATTTT
CDR3aa: CASSQEAGARNTIYF

d_gene: TRBD1
abundance: many
j_gene: TRBJ2-2
v_gene: TRBV4-2
CDR3nt: TGTGCCAGCAGCGGACAGGGAGCCGGGGAGCTGTTTTTT
CDR3aa: CASSGQGAGELFF

d_gene: .
abundance: few
j_gene: TRBJ2-7
v_gene: TRBV7-9
CDR3nt: TGTGCCAGCAGCCCCCGGGACGGACCTTTCTACGAGCAGTACTTC
CDR3aa: CASSPRDGPFYEQYF

d_gene: .
abundance: many
j_gene: TRBJ2-5
v_gene: TRBV7-2
CDR3nt: TGTGCCAGCAGCTCCCGGGCGACAGGAGAGACCCAGTACTTC
CDR3aa: CASSSRATGETQYF

d_gene: TRBD2
abundance: .
j_gene: TRBJ2-3
v_gene: TRBV6-2/TRBV6-3
CDR3nt: TGTGCCAGCAGTGGAGTACAGATTGCTAGCGGGGGCCTTGGAGATACGCAGTATTTT
CDR3aa: CASSGVQIASGGLGDTQYF

d_gene: .
abundance: many
j_gene: TRBJ1-5
v_gene: TRBV24-1
CDR3nt: TGTGCCACCAGTGATTTGGAGGGGGACACGCATCAGCCCCAGCATTTT
CDR3aa: CATSDLEGDTHQPQHF

d_gene: .
abundance: many
j_gene: TRBJ1-4
v_gene: TRBV20-1
CDR3nt: TGCAGTGCGAGCGTCAGTTCGTCTAATGAAAAACTGTTTTTT
CDR3aa: CSASVSSSNEKLFF

d_gene: TRBD1
abundance: few
j_gene: TRBJ2-5
v_gene: TRBV11-1
CDR3nt: TGTGCCAGCAGCCGGGACAGGGGTTCTGAGACCCAGTACTTC
CDR3aa: CASSRDRGSETQYF

d_gene: .
abundance: many
j_gene: TRBJ2-7
v_gene: TRBV28
CDR3nt: TGTGCCAGCAATCTACAGGGGAGGGAGCAGTACTTC
CDR3aa: CASNLQGREQYF